Listed below are T cell receptor beta chains from one sample, sequenced in a study of a mutant IDH1 vaccine in newly diagnosed glioma. The protocol was immunoSEQ multiplex PCR, while the TCRdb copy is restricted to in-frame clones and leaves out a portion. The sample yields 110,000 or so clones, roughly 90% seen once. The antigens these receptors bind are not known. The material was PBMCs, obtained from a glioma patient whose treatment included an IDH1 peptide vaccine. The receptors were gathered from a woman aged 45-60 years with glioma. Both conserved end residues are part of each CDR3. The D gene is left open where the match is weak. Clone size is shown for a subset of rows, as once, few, many or a class of expanded clone.

v_call: TRBV2
j_call: TRBJ2-7
clone_size: .
d_call: .
cdr3_aa: CASSAQGSTYEQYF
cdr3_nt: TGTGCCAGCAGTGCACAGGGCTCGACCTACGAGCAGTACTTC

v_call: TRBV28
j_call: TRBJ1-5
clone_size: .
d_call: .
cdr3_aa: CASSFPGLSNQPQHF
cdr3_nt: TGTGCCAGCAGTTTCCCTGGGTTAAGCAATCAGCCCCAGCATTTT

v_call: TRBV7-9
j_call: TRBJ2-7
clone_size: .
d_call: .
cdr3_aa: CASSHWKPSEQYF
cdr3_nt: TGTGCCAGCAGCCACTGGAAGCCGAGCGAGCAGTACTTC

v_call: TRBV28
j_call: TRBJ1-1
clone_size: .
d_call: .
cdr3_aa: CASSRQDYTEAFF
cdr3_nt: TGTGCCAGCAGTAGACAGGATTACACTGAAGCTTTCTTT

v_call: TRBV23-1
j_call: TRBJ1-3
clone_size: .
d_call: TRBD1
cdr3_aa: CASSQILQGGCGNTIYF
cdr3_nt: TGCGCCAGCAGTCAAATCTTACAGGGGGGATGTGGAAACACCATATATTTT

v_call: TRBV29-1
j_call: TRBJ2-7
clone_size: .
d_call: TRBD1
cdr3_aa: CSVGKGQGYEQYF
cdr3_nt: TGCAGCGTTGGTAAGGGACAGGGGTACGAGCAGTACTTC

v_call: TRBV9
j_call: TRBJ2-5
clone_size: .
d_call: TRBD1
cdr3_aa: CASSVGDSPQETQYF
cdr3_nt: TGTGCCAGCAGCGTAGGGGACAGTCCCCAAGAGACCCAGTACTTC

v_call: TRBV6-5
j_call: TRBJ1-5
clone_size: .
d_call: .
cdr3_aa: CASSYNIDQPQHF
cdr3_nt: TGTGCCAGCAGTTACAACATAGATCAGCCCCAGCATTTT

v_call: TRBV10-3
j_call: TRBJ1-2
clone_size: few
d_call: TRBD1
cdr3_aa: CAISESGQGNYGYTF
cdr3_nt: TGTGCCATCAGTGAGTCGGGACAGGGGAACTATGGCTACACCTTC

v_call: TRBV11-2
j_call: TRBJ1-5
clone_size: .
d_call: .
cdr3_aa: CASSSGRSSNQPQHF
cdr3_nt: TGTGCCAGCAGCTCGGGACGTAGTAGCAATCAGCCCCAGCATTTT

v_call: TRBV4-2
j_call: TRBJ2-1
clone_size: .
d_call: TRBD2
cdr3_aa: CASSQSTSGFLYNEQFF
cdr3_nt: TGTGCCAGCAGCCAGTCGACTAGCGGGTTCCTCTACAATGAGCAGTTCTTC

v_call: TRBV7-9
j_call: TRBJ2-7
clone_size: .
d_call: .
cdr3_aa: CASSLSQKPYEQYF
cdr3_nt: TGTGCCAGCAGCTTGAGTCAGAAACCCTACGAGCAGTACTTC

v_call: TRBV5-1
j_call: TRBJ2-7
clone_size: .
d_call: .
cdr3_aa: CASSWGRWGGSRVDEQYF
cdr3_nt: TGCGCCAGCAGCTGGGGGCGTTGGGGCGGGAGTAGGGTCGACGAGCAGTACTTC

v_call: TRBV7-2
j_call: TRBJ2-3
clone_size: .
d_call: .
cdr3_aa: CASSSGIVTQGDTQYF
cdr3_nt: TGTGCCAGCAGCTCGGGTATTGTTACTCAGGGAGATACGCAGTATTTT

v_call: TRBV10-1
j_call: TRBJ2-2
clone_size: .
d_call: .
cdr3_aa: CASSKDVAAGELFF
cdr3_nt: TGCGCCAGCAGTAAGGATGTGGCCGCCGGGGAGCTGTTTTTT

v_call: TRBV4-1
j_call: TRBJ1-4
clone_size: .
d_call: TRBD1
cdr3_aa: CASSLRTGETNEKLFF
cdr3_nt: TGCGCCAGCAGCCTTCGGACAGGGGAAACTAATGAAAAACTGTTTTTT

v_call: TRBV6-5
j_call: TRBJ2-7
clone_size: .
d_call: TRBD2
cdr3_aa: CASSRASGSSYEQYF
cdr3_nt: TGTGCCAGCAGTCGAGCTAGCGGGAGCTCCTACGAGCAGTACTTC

v_call: TRBV4-1
j_call: TRBJ1-2
clone_size: few
d_call: .
cdr3_aa: CASSFGGARDGYTF
cdr3_nt: TGCGCCAGCTCCTTTGGGGGGGCGAGGGATGGCTACACCTTC

v_call: TRBV30
j_call: TRBJ2-1
clone_size: .
d_call: TRBD1
cdr3_aa: CAWGDRGLYNEQFF
cdr3_nt: TGTGCCTGGGGGGACAGGGGTTTATACAATGAGCAGTTCTTC

v_call: TRBV5-1
j_call: TRBJ2-7
clone_size: .
d_call: TRBD2
cdr3_aa: CASSSAGGVYEQYF
cdr3_nt: TGCGCCAGCAGCTCAGCGGGAGGCGTCTACGAGCAGTACTTC

v_call: TRBV11-2
j_call: TRBJ1-2
clone_size: .
d_call: TRBD1
cdr3_aa: CASSLTTGAYGYTF
cdr3_nt: TGTGCCAGCAGCCTAACGACAGGGGCGTATGGCTACACCTTC

v_call: TRBV6-1
j_call: TRBJ2-7
clone_size: few
d_call: .
cdr3_aa: CASSEPRPEQYF
cdr3_nt: TGTGCCAGCAGTGAACCCCGACCGGAGCAGTACTTC

v_call: TRBV28
j_call: TRBJ1-2
clone_size: .
d_call: TRBD1
cdr3_aa: CASSFPTGADYGYTF
cdr3_nt: TGTGCCAGCAGTTTCCCGACAGGGGCGGACTATGGCTACACCTTC

v_call: TRBV2
j_call: TRBJ2-1
clone_size: once
d_call: .
cdr3_aa: CASSRDRSRSEQFF
cdr3_nt: TGTGCCAGCAGCCGAGACAGGTCCAGAAGTGAGCAGTTCTTC

v_call: TRBV5-6
j_call: TRBJ2-1
clone_size: .
d_call: TRBD2
cdr3_aa: CASSYSAGGGVSYNEQFF
cdr3_nt: TGTGCCAGCAGCTACTCTGCGGGAGGTGGAGTGTCCTACAATGAGCAGTTCTTC

v_call: TRBV5-1
j_call: TRBJ1-1
clone_size: .
d_call: .
cdr3_aa: CASSFLGEAFF
cdr3_nt: TGCGCCAGCAGCTTCCTAGGTGAAGCTTTCTTT

v_call: TRBV11-3
j_call: TRBJ2-7
clone_size: .
d_call: TRBD1
cdr3_aa: CASSLGAGGQGYEQYF
cdr3_nt: TGTGCCAGCAGCTTAGGGGCAGGGGGACAGGGGTACGAGCAGTACTTC

v_call: TRBV7-6
j_call: TRBJ2-5
clone_size: .
d_call: TRBD2
cdr3_aa: CASSKLAGGFGETQYF
cdr3_nt: TGTGCCAGCAGCAAACTAGCGGGAGGATTTGGAGAGACCCAGTACTTC

v_call: TRBV7-8
j_call: TRBJ1-4
clone_size: once
d_call: .
cdr3_aa: CASSSVGNEKLFF
cdr3_nt: TGTGCCAGCAGCTCCGTAGGGAATGAAAAACTGTTTTTT

v_call: TRBV19
j_call: TRBJ1-2
clone_size: .
d_call: .
cdr3_aa: CASSIYSSYGYTF
cdr3_nt: TGTGCCAGTAGTATCTACAGTTCCTATGGCTACACCTTC

v_call: TRBV19
j_call: TRBJ2-3
clone_size: .
d_call: TRBD2
cdr3_aa: CASSLRVSGRTDTQYF
cdr3_nt: TGTGCCAGTAGTCTTAGGGTTAGCGGGAGGACAGATACGCAGTATTTT

v_call: TRBV28
j_call: TRBJ1-4
clone_size: .
d_call: .
cdr3_aa: CASSLNEKLFF
cdr3_nt: TGTGCCAGCAGTTTAAATGAAAAACTGTTTTTT

v_call: TRBV5-4
j_call: TRBJ1-3
clone_size: .
d_call: TRBD1
cdr3_aa: CASSIDRGSGNTIYF
cdr3_nt: TGTGCCAGCAGCATAGACAGGGGGTCTGGAAACACCATATATTTT

v_call: TRBV2
j_call: TRBJ1-1
clone_size: .
d_call: .
cdr3_aa: CASKTDMNTEAFF
cdr3_nt: TGTGCCAGCAAGACAGACATGAACACTGAAGCTTTCTTT

v_call: TRBV19
j_call: TRBJ1-1
clone_size: .
d_call: .
cdr3_aa: CASSSQGNTEAFF
cdr3_nt: TGTGCCAGTAGTAGCCAGGGGAACACTGAAGCTTTCTTT

v_call: TRBV23-1
j_call: TRBJ1-5
clone_size: .
d_call: TRBD1
cdr3_aa: CASRNSLPRRDRGDSNQPQHF
cdr3_nt: TGCGCCAGCCGCAACTCGCTCCCCCGCCGGGACAGGGGAGATAGCAATCAGCCCCAGCATTTT